A selection of T cell receptor beta chains follows, all from one sample in a study of T cells in Graves' hyperthyroidism and ophthalmopathy. TCRdb analysed the multiplex PCR reads with MiXCR anew, one entry per CDR3 protein. The table records 75,000 to 100,000 distinct CDR3 sequences, around 52% of them present only once. The sample taken for sequencing was blood. The origin of the receptors is a woman aged 40 to 49 with Graves' hyperthyroidism. Each CDR3 is given with its conserved first and last residue. The order of the fields is V gene, CDR3 length, J gene, D gene, clone size, CDR3 protein, CDR3 DNA. D genes are given only for firm matches. Clone size is shown for a subset of rows, as once, few, many or a class of expanded clone.

V gene: TRBV5-1
CDR3 length: 15
J gene: TRBJ2-5
D gene: NA
clone size: NA
CDR3 protein: CASSLGGPHQETQYF
CDR3 DNA: TGCGCCAGCAGCTTGGGAGGACCTCACCAAGAGACCCAGTACTTC

V gene: TRBV7-2
CDR3 length: 14
J gene: TRBJ2-3
D gene: NA
clone size: once
CDR3 protein: CASSLGYTGDTQYF
CDR3 DNA: TGTGCCAGCAGCTTAGGCTACACAGGAGATACGCAGTATTTT

V gene: TRBV19
CDR3 length: 16
J gene: TRBJ1-5
D gene: NA
clone size: NA
CDR3 protein: CASSIAGGGYGQPQHF
CDR3 DNA: TGTGCCAGTAGTATAGCTGGGGGGGGTTACGGTCAGCCCCAGCATTTT

V gene: TRBV4-1
CDR3 length: 16
J gene: TRBJ1-3
D gene: NA
clone size: few
CDR3 protein: CASSPSVGVAGNTIYF
CDR3 DNA: TGCGCCAGCAGCCCTTCCGTGGGGGTGGCTGGAAACACCATATATTTT

V gene: TRBV15
CDR3 length: 15
J gene: TRBJ1-6
D gene: TRBD1
clone size: NA
CDR3 protein: CATSRERQGDSPLHF
CDR3 DNA: TGTGCCACCAGCAGAGAGCGACAGGGCGATTCACCCCTCCACTTT

V gene: TRBV7-3
CDR3 length: 13
J gene: TRBJ2-5
D gene: NA
clone size: NA
CDR3 protein: CASSLSLGGTQYF
CDR3 DNA: TGTGCCAGCAGCCTCAGCCTGGGTGGGACCCAGTACTTC

V gene: TRBV7-2
CDR3 length: 15
J gene: TRBJ2-5
D gene: NA
clone size: NA
CDR3 protein: CASSEGGGENQPQYF
CDR3 DNA: TGTGCCAGCAGTGAGGGAGGGGGCGAGAATCAGCCCCAGTACTTC

V gene: TRBV29-1
CDR3 length: 13
J gene: TRBJ1-4
D gene: TRBD1
clone size: NA
CDR3 protein: CSVERDREEKLFF
CDR3 DNA: TGCAGCGTTGAACGGGACAGGGAGGAAAAACTGTTTTTT

V gene: TRBV5-1
CDR3 length: 12
J gene: TRBJ2-2
D gene: NA
clone size: NA
CDR3 protein: CASSLDTGELLF
CDR3 DNA: TGCGCCAGCAGCTTGGACACCGGGGAGCTGCTTTTT

V gene: TRBV7-3
CDR3 length: 15
J gene: TRBJ1-4
D gene: NA
clone size: once
CDR3 protein: CASSLSGTGTEKLFF
CDR3 DNA: TGTGCCAGCAGCCTGTCAGGGACGGGCACTGAAAAACTGTTTTTT

V gene: TRBV7-8
CDR3 length: 20
J gene: TRBJ2-7
D gene: TRBD2
clone size: NA
CDR3 protein: CASRDPSGLADLRLPYEQYF
CDR3 DNA: TGTGCCAGCAGAGACCCGTCGGGACTAGCGGACCTTCGGCTTCCCTACGAGCAGTACTTC

V gene: TRBV2
CDR3 length: 14
J gene: TRBJ2-3
D gene: NA
clone size: many
CDR3 protein: CASSDKGGSDTQYF
CDR3 DNA: TGTGCCAGCAGTGACAAAGGAGGGTCAGATACGCAGTATTTT